Detailed here is one TCR gamma chain. The antigen is undetermined. One base away lies a much larger clone, so this may be a sequencing read error. This same CDR3 is encoded by further DNA sequences in the sample. Using 150 to 200 ng of biopsy DNA, TRG was amplified with LymphoTrack primers. TCRdb applied CATT to the multiplex PCR reads for clone calling. The sample comprises approximately 680 gamma-chain clones, 40% to 55% of which are singletons, and about 20% rests with the top ten. Germline V lookup: CDR1 EGSTGY, CDR2 YDSYTSSV. The CDR3 consists of 11 residues. Ten formalin-fixed paraffin-embedded scrolls, each 5 µm thick, supplied each case's genomic DNA. This specimen belongs to a study of intestinal T cells in coeliac disease. About the study: In the TRG cohort, coeliac patients were much younger than controls.

General observations from the study: All 20 or so biopsies were correctly classified by TRD kmer clustering. Leave-one-out accuracy for TRG clustering was reportedly roughly 84%, training just over 94%.

The sequenced sample was a duodenal biopsy. This clonotype was obtained from a human donor with celiac disease. The chain combines TRGV4 with TRGJ1 or TRGJ2. In DNA, the CDR3 is TGTGCCACCTGGGATGGTTATAAGAAACTCTTC. Protein product: CATWDGYKKLF.